This T cell receptor (beta chain) was recorded in a study of patients and donors after allogeneic stem cell transplantation. V shed 3 bases, J shed 6 bases, and the junction held 7 bases outside the gene matches. From germline, CDR1 is KGHSH and CDR2 LQKENI. This CDR3 is built from 15 residues. MiXCR, applied by TCRdb to the RT-PCR reads, yields one record per CDR3 protein. Here the sample spans about 960,000 distinct CDR3 sequences, approximately 18% being singletons. V and J are TRBV18 and TRBJ1-2; TRBD1 aligns across 10 bases. The receptor was derived from a human donor who was either an allogeneic HSCT recipient or a stem cell or donor lymphocyte infusion donor (not recorded which). It is not recorded whose cells these are; they may come from a transplant donor. The sequenced sample consisted of blood, either unsorted or a sorted T cell fraction (not recorded which). Here the CDR3 reads CASSPRQGAGDGYTF. The CDR3 DNA reads as TGTGCCAGCTCACCCAGACAGGGGGCTGGGGATGGCTACACCTTC.